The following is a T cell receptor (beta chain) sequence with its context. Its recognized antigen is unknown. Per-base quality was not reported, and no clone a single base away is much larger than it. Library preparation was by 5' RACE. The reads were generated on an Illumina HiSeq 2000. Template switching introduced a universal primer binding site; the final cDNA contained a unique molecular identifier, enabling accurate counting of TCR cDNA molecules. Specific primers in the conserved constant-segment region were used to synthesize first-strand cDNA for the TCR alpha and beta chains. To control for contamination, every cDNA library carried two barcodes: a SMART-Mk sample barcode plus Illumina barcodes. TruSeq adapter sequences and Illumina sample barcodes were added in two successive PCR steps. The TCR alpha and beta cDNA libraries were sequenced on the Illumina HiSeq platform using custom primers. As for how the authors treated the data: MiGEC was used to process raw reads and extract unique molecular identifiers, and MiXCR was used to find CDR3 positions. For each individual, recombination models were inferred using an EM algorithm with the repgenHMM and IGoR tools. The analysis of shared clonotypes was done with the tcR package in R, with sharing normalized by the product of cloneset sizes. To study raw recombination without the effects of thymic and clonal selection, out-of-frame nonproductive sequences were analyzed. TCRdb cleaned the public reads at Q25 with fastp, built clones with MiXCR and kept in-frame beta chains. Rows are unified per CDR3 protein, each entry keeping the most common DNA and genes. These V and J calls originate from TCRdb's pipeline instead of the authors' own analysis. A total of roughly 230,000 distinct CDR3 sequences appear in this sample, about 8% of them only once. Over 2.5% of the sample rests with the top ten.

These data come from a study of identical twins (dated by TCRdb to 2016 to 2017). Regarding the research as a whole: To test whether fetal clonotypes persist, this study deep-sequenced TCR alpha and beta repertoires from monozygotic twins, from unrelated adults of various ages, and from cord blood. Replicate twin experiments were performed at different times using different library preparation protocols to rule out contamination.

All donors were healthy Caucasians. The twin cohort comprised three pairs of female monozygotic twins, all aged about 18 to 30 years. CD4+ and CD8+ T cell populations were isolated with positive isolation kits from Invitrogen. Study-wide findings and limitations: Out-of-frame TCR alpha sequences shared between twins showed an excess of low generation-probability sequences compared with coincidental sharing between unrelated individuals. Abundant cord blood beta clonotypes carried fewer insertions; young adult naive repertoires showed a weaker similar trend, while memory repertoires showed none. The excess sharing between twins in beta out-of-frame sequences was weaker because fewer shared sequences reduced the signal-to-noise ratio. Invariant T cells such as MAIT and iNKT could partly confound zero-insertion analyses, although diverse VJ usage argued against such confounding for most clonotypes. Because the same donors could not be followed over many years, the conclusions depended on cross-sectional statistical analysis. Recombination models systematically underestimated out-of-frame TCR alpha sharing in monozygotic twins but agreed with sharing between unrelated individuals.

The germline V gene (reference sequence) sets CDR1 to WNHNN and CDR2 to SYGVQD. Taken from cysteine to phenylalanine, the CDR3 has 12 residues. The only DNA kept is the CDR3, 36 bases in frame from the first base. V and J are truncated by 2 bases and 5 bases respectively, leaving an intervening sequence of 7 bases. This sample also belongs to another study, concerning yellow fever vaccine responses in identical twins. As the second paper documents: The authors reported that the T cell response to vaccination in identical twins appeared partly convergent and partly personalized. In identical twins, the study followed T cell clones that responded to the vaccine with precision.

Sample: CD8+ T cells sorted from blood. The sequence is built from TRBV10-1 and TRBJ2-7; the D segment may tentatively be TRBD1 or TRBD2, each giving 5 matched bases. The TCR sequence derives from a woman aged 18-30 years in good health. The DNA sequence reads TGCGCCAGCAGTGAGGGGGGACACGAGCAGTACTTC. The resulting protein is CASSEGGHEQYF.